The entry below describes one T cell receptor beta chain. This sample was included in a study of blood T cell repertoires in COVID-19. The CDR3 totals 14 residues. V was shortened by 4 bases and J by 5 bases, with 14 bases between the two germline ends. Germline lookup yields CDR1 SGHTA and CDR2 FQGNSA. In the original workflow: Using reference gene primer amplification, nucleated cell counts were estimated. Data came from immunoSEQ multiplex PCR; TCRdb stores just in-frame clones and leaves some out. The V and J calls and the clone size are those of that table, but D and trimming were determined from the DNA. The repertoire has about 270,000 clones, 88% of them found once; the top ten carry around 0.9%.

This receptor was identified in a young woman who had recovered from COVID-19. The V call is TRBV7-2, the J call TRBJ1-1, with D possibly matching TRBD1 (5 bases). Sequences were obtained from PBMCs or T cells enriched from blood (not recorded which). The CDR3 region is CASSSLKGQTEAFF. The DNA for the CDR3 is TGTGCCAGCAGCTCCTTAAAGGGGCAAACTGAAGCTTTCTTT.